A single sample gave rise to the 27 T cell receptor beta chains below, sequenced in a study of blood T cell repertoires in COVID-19. The table came from immunoSEQ multiplex PCR; TCRdb's copy has only in-frame clones and leaves some out. The repertoire holds about 260,000 clones, with about 85% as singletons. The source material was peripheral blood. The receptors stem from a woman between 45 and 65 years old who had recovered from COVID-19.

The genes are TRBV6-5 and TRBJ1-6; D not resolved. Per germline, CDR1 MNHEY and CDR2 SVGAGI. The CDR3 is made up of 13 amino acids. V was pared by 4 bases and J by 7 bases, with 8 bases between. The CDR3 coding sequence is TGTGCCAGCAGTTTCCAGCGGAATTCACCCCTCCACTTT. Protein sequence: CASSFQRNSPLHF.

The J gene is TRBJ1-4, the V gene TRBV7-9, with a possible D match to TRBD1 (6 bases). The CDR3 is 13 amino acids. V was cut by 2 bases and J by 8 bases, with 9 bases left in between. The germline V gene has CDR1 SEHNR and CDR2 FQNEAQ (reference sequence). The CDR3 is CASSLRQAEKLFF. Here the CDR3 DNA reads TGTGCCAGCAGCTTAAGACAGGCAGAAAAACTGTTTTTT.

The chain links TRBV9 to TRBJ1-1, with D perhaps matching TRBD1 (6 bases). V lost 2 bases and J lost 4, with 12 bases in between. CDR1 is SGDLS, CDR2 YYNGEE, per germline. The CDR3 runs 14 residues. The CDR3 DNA reads TGTGCCAGCAGCGTGGCGGGGGCAGGCACTGAAGCTTTCTTT. Residues: CASSVAGAGTEAFF. Based on the CDR3 plus reference TRBV9 and TRBJ1-1, the full variable domain is DSGVTQTPKHLITATGQRVTLRCSPRSGDLSVYWYQQSLDQGLQFLIQYYNGEERAKGNILERFSAQQFPDLHSELNLSSLELGDSALYFCASSVAGAGTEAFFGQGTRLTVV.

The chain combines TRBV29-1 with TRBJ1-2; D gene unclear. Germline lookup yields CDR1 SQVTM and CDR2 ANQGSEA. This CDR3 contains 13 residues. Trimming took off 3 bases at V and 5 bases at J, with 13 bases between the two ends. CDR3 in DNA: TGCAGCGTTGATAGCCTCGCGCAGTATGGCTACACCTTC. As protein: CSVDSLAQYGYTF. Full variable domain (rest looked up from reference TRBV29-1 and TRBJ1-2): SAVISQKPSRDICQRGTSLTIQCQVDSQVTMMFWYRQQPGQSLTLIATANQGSEATYESGFVIDKFPISRPNLTFSTLTVSNMSPEDSSIYLCSVDSLAQYGYTFGSGTRLTVV.

This rearrangement joins TRBV5-4 to TRBJ1-3; tentatively, D is TRBD1 (6 bases). This CDR3 has 15 amino acids. The ends were cut back, 2 bases at V and 0 bases at J, with 9 bases in the middle. Germline CDR1 and CDR2: SGHNT and YYREEE (reference sequence). This CDR3 reads CASSLGGPSGNTIYF. The CDR3 DNA reads TGTGCCAGCAGCTTAGGGGGACCCTCTGGAAACACCATATATTTT. The full variable domain, completed using reference TRBV5-4 and TRBJ1-3, is ETGVTQSPTHLIKTRGQQVTLRCSSQSGHNTVSWYQQALGQGPQFIFQYYREEENGRGNFPPRFSGLQFPNYSSELNVNALELDDSALYLCASSLGGPSGNTIYFGEGSWLTVV.

The V and J genes are TRBV19 and TRBJ2-3; 8 bases align to TRBD2. The CDR3 runs to 15 residues. V was clipped by 3 bases and J by 3 bases; unmatched bases: 5. Looked up from germline, CDR1 is LNHDA and CDR2 is SQIVND (reference sequence). The CDR3 DNA is TGTGCCAGTAGTATCCGGGGGGGTATAACAGATACGCAGTATTTT. It codes for CASSIRGGITDTQYF. Combining the CDR3 with reference TRBV19 and TRBJ2-3 gives the whole variable domain DGGITQSPKYLFRKEGQNVTLSCEQNLNHDAMYWYRQDPGQGLRLIYYSQIVNDFQKGDIAEGYSVSREKKESFPLTVTSAQKNPTAFYLCASSIRGGITDTQYFGPGTRLTVL.

The chain employs TRBV27 and TRBJ1-1, with D uncertain. Germline CDR1 MNHEY, CDR2 SMNVEV (reference sequence). The CDR3 sequence is 16 residues long. V shed 4 bases and J shed 3 bases, with 18 bases lying between them. CDR3 nucleotide sequence: TGTGCCAGCAGTTATACACAGACATTAACATACACTGAAGCTTTCTTT. It codes for CASSYTQTLTYTEAFF.

The chain uses TRBV27 and TRBJ2-7; no clear D gene. V gave up 8 bases and J gave up 0 bases, with 8 bases separating them. Germline values: CDR1 MNHEY, CDR2 SMNVEV (reference sequence). This CDR3 contains 12 residues. This chain's CDR3 is CASWSSSYEQYF. The CDR3 nucleotides read TGTGCCAGCTGGTCGAGCTCCTACGAGCAGTACTTC.

This chain uses TRBV14 with TRBJ2-3; 8 bases match TRBD2. The CDR3 spans 17 residues. Germline assignment: CDR1 SGHDN and CDR2 FVKESK. V trimming: 1 base; J trimming: 0 bases; junction bases outside the gene matches: 6. The CDR3 sequence: CASSQGVAGPSTDTQYF. For the CDR3, the DNA is TGTGCCAGCAGCCAAGGCGTAGCGGGACCTAGCACAGATACGCAGTATTTT.

This chain links TRBV5-1 with TRBJ1-1, with D perhaps matching TRBD1 (6 bases). The CDR3 runs 16 residues. Germline CDR1 SGHRS, CDR2 YFSETQ. V shed 1 base and J shed 0 bases, with 13 bases lying between them. The CDR3 coding sequence is TGCGCCAGCAGCTTGTCGACAGGCCTCATGAACACTGAAGCTTTCTTT. Residues: CASSLSTGLMNTEAFF. Together with reference TRBV5-1 and TRBJ1-1, the CDR3 gives the full variable domain: KAGVTQTPRYLIKTRGQQVTLSCSPISGHRSVSWYQQTPGQGLQFLFEYFSETQRNKGNFPGRFSGRQFSNSRSEMNVSTLELGDSALYLCASSLSTGLMNTEAFFGQGTRLTVV.

Only one count was recorded for this clone. The J gene is TRBJ1-2, the V gene TRBV19; the D gene is possibly TRBD1 (5 bases). The V end was cut by 7 bases, the J end by 1 base, with 13 bases between. CDR1 and CDR2 from the germline V gene are LNHDA and SQIVND (reference sequence). There are 14 residues in the CDR3. CDR3 DNA: TGTGCCAGTACCCCTGGGGCAAATAACTATGGCTACACCTTC. Translated: CASTPGANNYGYTF.

This clone occurred a few times. The rearrangement links TRBV4-1 to TRBJ2-2, with 11 bases that match TRBD2. The V gene end was trimmed by 1 base and the J gene end by 5 bases; junction bases not matched to a gene: 6. This CDR3 is built from 17 residues. Germline assignment: CDR1 MGHRA and CDR2 YSYEKL. CDR3 sequence (DNA): TGCGCCAGCAGCCAAGGCCTATTAGCGGGGGGGACCGGGGAGCTGTTTTTT. As protein: CASSQGLLAGGTGELFF.

This chain connects TRBV11-2 to TRBJ2-5; tentatively, D is TRBD1 (5 bases). Trimming pared 2 bases from V and 3 bases from J, leaving 13 bases between. Germline V gene data show CDR1 as SGHAT and CDR2 as FQNNGV. The CDR3 spans 15 residues. CDR3 nucleotide sequence: TGTGCCAGCAGCTTAAACCCCACCAGGGAAGAGACCCAGTACTTC. The encoded protein is CASSLNPTREETQYF.

V gene TRBV9 combines with J gene TRBJ1-2; TRBD1 matches 10 bases. Germline V gives CDR1 SGDLS, CDR2 YYNGEE. Trimming cost V 1 base and J 3 bases; bases outside gene matches: 6. The CDR3 is 16 amino acids. The CDR3 region is CASSVQTGGTDYGYTF. The CDR3 DNA sequence: TGTGCCAGCAGCGTACAGACAGGGGGCACGGACTATGGCTACACCTTC.

V and J are TRBV9 and TRBJ2-2; a weak D match, TRBD1 (5 bases). This CDR3 spans 15 amino acids. Germline V gives CDR1 SGDLS, CDR2 YYNGEE. V was clipped by 0 bases and J by 0 bases, with 6 bases between them. CDR3 in amino acids: CASSVEGSNTGELFF. Here the CDR3 DNA reads TGTGCCAGCAGCGTAGAGGGGTCGAACACCGGGGAGCTGTTTTTT.

The chain recombines TRBV4-3 with TRBJ1-2; D gene unclear. Per the germline V gene, CDR1 is LGHNA and CDR2 is YSLEER. Trimming shortened V by 1 base and J by 6 bases, and 9 bases separated the two germline ends. CDR3 length: 13 amino acids. Written as DNA, the CDR3 is TGCGCCAGCAGCCAAGTTCACGGGGATGGCTACACCTTC. This encodes CASSQVHGDGYTF.

CDR3 region: CASSYLKGGRGTQYF. CDR3 DNA sequence: TGTGCCAGCAGTTACTTGAAGGGCGGGAGGGGGACCCAGTACTTC. This chain joins TRBV6-2 or TRBV6-3 and TRBJ2-5; 9 bases are a match to TRBD2. The V gene end was trimmed by 1 base and the J gene end by 7 bases; junction bases not matched to a gene: 7. The CDR3 is 15 residues long. Germline CDR1 and CDR2: MNHEY and SVGEGT.

The chain joins TRBV7-2 to TRBJ1-5; no clear D gene. The length of the CDR3 is 13 residues. CDR1 is SGHTA, CDR2 FQGNSA, per germline. The V and J ends lost 2 bases and 6 bases respectively, with 8 bases between them. DNA of the CDR3: TGTGCCAGCAGCTTACTAACTCGTCAGCCCCAGCATTTT. Protein product: CASSLLTRQPQHF. The full variable domain, in which reference TRBV7-2 and TRBJ1-5 provide the parts outside the CDR3, is GAGVSQSPSNKVTEKGKDVELRCDPISGHTALYWYRQSLGQGLEFLIYFQGNSAPDKSGLPSDRFSAERTGGSVSTLTIQRTQQEDSAVYLCASSLLTRQPQHFGDGTRLSIL.

The CDR3 nucleotides read TGCGCCAGCAGCCAAGATTTGGCGAACACTGAAGCTTTCTTT. Amino acid sequence: CASSQDLANTEAFF. V gene TRBV4-1 combines with J gene TRBJ1-1; D gene uncertain. V was cut by 0 bases and J by 1 base, with 6 bases left in between. The germline gives CDR1 MGHRA, CDR2 YSYEKL. The CDR3 has 14 residues.

This chain connects TRBV5-1 to TRBJ2-2, with D unclear. V shed 5 bases and J shed 6 bases, with 14 bases lying between them. The CDR3 runs 14 residues. The germline gives CDR1 SGHRS, CDR2 YFSETQ. The CDR3 region is CASSLRPDSGELFF. In DNA, the CDR3 is TGCGCCAGCAGTCTGCGGCCGGATTCCGGGGAGCTGTTTTTT.

This clone showed up just once. The gene calls are TRBV4-1 and TRBJ2-7; 9 bases are a match to TRBD1. This CDR3 spans 17 amino acids. V dropped 3 bases and J dropped 3; count of bases not matched to a gene: 12. Germline V gene sequence: CDR1 MGHRA, CDR2 YSYEKL. This chain's CDR3 is CASSHPLRTGAHYEQYF. Written as DNA, the CDR3 is TGCGCCAGCAGCCACCCTCTAAGGACAGGGGCCCACTACGAGCAGTACTTC.

The chain joins TRBV19 to TRBJ1-1; perhaps TRBD1 as D (5 bases). Germline CDR1 is LNHDA and CDR2 is SQIVND (reference sequence). The CDR3 runs 11 residues. Trimming removed 6 bases at V and 7 bases at J, with 9 bases between. The CDR3 is CASRWRGEAFF. The DNA for the CDR3 is TGTGCCAGTAGATGGAGGGGTGAAGCTTTCTTT.

The rearrangement links TRBV10-3 to TRBJ1-1, with TRBD1 matching 9 bases. Losses at the gene ends were 7 bases for V and 2 bases for J; bases not matched to a gene: 8. Germline CDR1 ENHRY, CDR2 SYGVKD. The CDR3 runs to 15 residues. Here the CDR3 reads CAIKTTGGQNTEAFF. The CDR3 DNA is TGTGCCATCAAAACGACAGGGGGACAAAACACTGAAGCTTTCTTT.

The chain joins TRBV2 to TRBJ2-1; 13 bases align to TRBD2. This CDR3 contains 16 residues. Unmatched junction bases numbered 2, after V lost 3 bases and J lost 3 bases. CDR1 and CDR2 from the germline V gene are SNHLY and FYNNEI. The CDR3: CASSDGTSGDYNEQFF. CDR3 nucleotide sequence: TGTGCCAGCAGTGACGGGACTAGCGGGGACTACAATGAGCAGTTCTTC.

The chain uses TRBV6-5 and TRBJ2-5; TRBD1 matches 9 bases. The V gene's germline CDR1 is MNHEY and CDR2 SVGAGI. CDR3 size: 15 residues. J gave up 1 base and V 7 bases, and 7 bases lay outside the gene matches. The CDR3 coding sequence is TGTGCCAGCATTCTAACGGGACAGGGCCAAGAGACCCAGTACTTC. This encodes CASILTGQGQETQYF.

The chain joins TRBV19 to TRBJ2-7; the D is unclear. V lost 4 bases and J 3 bases, leaving 13 bases between the germline ends. CDR3 length equals 14 residues. Germline V gives CDR1 LNHDA, CDR2 SQIVND (reference sequence). The CDR3 nucleotides are TGTGCCAGTAGTAAGTCCCTTTGGAGCTACGAGCAGTACTTC. Residues: CASSKSLWSYEQYF.

The genes are TRBV28 and TRBJ2-5; possible D gene TRBD1, 6 bases. Germline loops: CDR1 MDHEN, CDR2 SYDVKM. Deletions cut 7 bases from V and 4 bases from J, with 16 bases between. The CDR3 extends over 14 amino acids. The CDR3, as DNA: TGTGCCAGCACTCTCACAGGGAACGGAGAGACCCAGTACTTC. This translates into CASTLTGNGETQYF.